The 15 T cell receptor beta chains listed next were all sequenced from one sample in a study of T cell repertoires in cytomegalovirus infection. Via MiXCR, TCRdb re-called the reads, giving one row per CDR3 protein. The sample has about a million distinct CDR3 sequences, approximately 31% seen once. These TCRs are of unknown antigen specificity. Source: cultured CD8+ T cells from PBMCs, taken from culture after CMV antigen stimulation. The receptors shown here come from a human donor in good health (CMV status not recorded). Some clones in this sample may be carry-over from other donors' samples.

This clonotype has a handful of counts. The genes are TRBV9 and TRBJ2-3; D is perhaps TRBD2 (5 bases). The V and J ends lost 1 base and 0 bases respectively, with 9 bases between them. The CDR3 totals 15 residues. Germline V gene sequence: CDR1 SGDLS, CDR2 YYNGEE. Here the CDR3 DNA reads TGTGCCAGCAGCGTATCGGCGGGCAGCACAGATACGCAGTATTTT. Its translation is CASSVSAGSTDTQYF.

A few counts support this clonotype. The V call is TRBV6-6, the J call TRBJ2-7; a weak D match, TRBD1 (6 bases). The CDR3 is 12 residues long. CDR1 and CDR2 (germline): MNHNY, SVGAGI (reference sequence). V was cut by 3 bases and J by 8 bases, with 11 bases left in between. CDR3 amino acids: CASSYLQGQQYF. In nucleotides, the CDR3 is TGTGCCAGCAGTTATTTGCAGGGGCAGCAGTACTTC.

The V call is TRBV12-3 or TRBV12-4, the J call TRBJ2-3; D gene ambiguous. The V and J ends lost 5 bases and 6 bases respectively, with 6 bases between them. The CDR3 sequence is 11 residues long. The CDR3 here is CASSAEDTQYF. CDR3 nucleotide sequence: TGTGCCAGCAGTGCCGAGGATACGCAGTATTTT.

This clonotype was seen only a few times. The rearrangement uses TRBV19 and TRBJ1-1; tentatively, D is TRBD1 (5 bases). The CDR3 has 16 residues. Germline loops: CDR1 LNHDA, CDR2 SQIVND (reference sequence). Trimming pared 6 bases from V and 8 bases from J, leaving 25 bases between. The CDR3 coding sequence is TGTGCCAGTAGCCGGTTTACCACAGAGGCTGGGGGGGAAGCTTTCTTT. Translated, it gives CASSRFTTEAGGEAFF.

This chain uses TRBV5-1 with TRBJ2-1, with TRBD1 as a possible D gene (6 bases). Germline CDR1 and CDR2: SGHRS and YFSETQ. This CDR3 region has 15 residues. V lost 3 bases and J 2 bases, leaving 12 bases between the germline ends. The CDR3 nucleotides are TGCGCCAGCAGCTCACAGGGCGCGGCCTACAATGAGCAGTTCTTC. Amino acid sequence: CASSSQGAAYNEQFF.

This clonotype was seen only a few times. The genes are TRBV12-3 or TRBV12-4 and TRBJ1-1, with D tentatively TRBD1 (6 bases). The CDR3 totals 13 residues. V was cut by 1 base and J by 10 bases, with 13 bases left in between. CDR3 sequence reads: CASSLGQVGAAFF. The CDR3 DNA reads TGTGCCAGCAGTTTAGGACAGGTAGGGGCAGCTTTCTTT.

V and J are TRBV5-1 and TRBJ1-1, with TRBD1 as a possible D gene (5 bases). The CDR3 runs to 13 residues. The V gene's germline CDR1 is SGHRS and CDR2 YFSETQ. Trimming took 6 bases from V and 5 from J, leaving 14 bases between them. The CDR3 protein is CASTPVGGTEAFF. The CDR3, as DNA: TGCGCCAGCACCCCGGTGGGGGGGACTGAAGCTTTCTTT.

V and J are TRBV10-2 and TRBJ2-7; D call uncertain. CDR1 and CDR2 (germline): WSHSY, SAAADI. This CDR3 comprises 12 residues. Trimming removed 0 bases from V and 4 bases from J, with 4 bases in between. For the CDR3, the DNA is TGCGCCAGCAGTGAGTCTCAGTACGAGCAGTACTTC. Translation: CASSESQYEQYF.

There are a few counts of this clonotype. The chain has TRBV27 and TRBJ1-2, with D possibly TRBD1 on 5 matching bases. Trimming stripped 10 bases from V and 4 bases from J, with 19 bases between. CDR1 MNHEY and CDR2 SMNVEV come from the germline V gene (reference sequence). The CDR3 consists of 14 residues. The CDR3 DNA reads as TGTGCCACCACCGCTTGGGGGACCGGCTATGGCTACACCTTC. It translates to CATTAWGTGYGYTF.

V and J are TRBV15 and TRBJ1-2; D is uncertain. This CDR3 region has 13 residues. V was trimmed by 10 bases and J by 0 bases, leaving 12 bases between them. Germline V CDR1 and CDR2: LNHNV, YYDKDF (reference sequence). CDR3 sequence: CAILEGTNYGYTF. As DNA, the CDR3 is TGTGCCATACTCGAGGGTACTAACTATGGCTACACCTTC.

This clonotype was counted ten times or more. The CDR3 loop is CASSQGRDLYGYTF. The CDR3 nucleotides read TGTGCCAGCAGTCAGGGAAGGGATCTCTATGGCTACACCTTC. The J gene is TRBJ1-2, the V gene TRBV12-3 or TRBV12-4, with D tentatively TRBD1 (5 bases). The V end was cut by 5 bases, the J end by 4 bases, with 14 bases between. The CDR3 loop spans 14 amino acids.

This clonotype was recorded at least ten times. J is TRBJ2-7 and V is TRBV7-2; D gene unclear. The CDR3 runs to 14 residues. The germline V gene has CDR1 SGHTA and CDR2 FQGNSA. The V end lost 2 bases, the J end lost 3 bases, and 11 bases lay between the germline ends. CDR3 protein: CASSLTSSGYEQYF. The CDR3, as DNA: TGTGCCAGCAGCTTAACCTCCAGTGGCTACGAGCAGTACTTC.

V is TRBV6-2 or TRBV6-3 and J is TRBJ1-1; 8 bases align to TRBD1. The V segment lost 2 bases and the J segment 0 bases; nucleotides outside the gene matches: 8. This CDR3 spans 17 amino acids. The germline CDR1 and CDR2 sequences are MNHEY and SVGEGT. The CDR3 bases are TGTGCCAGCAGTTACCCCGGCAGGGGGCAGGTGAACACTGAAGCTTTCTTT. Amino acids: CASSYPGRGQVNTEAFF.

This chain uses TRBV5-4 with TRBJ1-6; TRBD1 matches 9 bases. CDR3 size: 16 residues. J lost 6 bases, V lost 4 bases, and 8 bases had no gene match. Germline V CDR1 and CDR2: SGHNT, YYREEE (reference sequence). CDR3: CASSPGQGYPNSPLHF. The CDR3 DNA sequence: TGTGCCAGCAGCCCGGGACAGGGATACCCTAATTCACCCCTCCACTTT. The full variable domain, rest sourced from reference TRBV5-4 and TRBJ1-6, is ETGVTQSPTHLIKTRGQQVTLRCSSQSGHNTVSWYQQALGQGPQFIFQYYREEENGRGNFPPRFSGLQFPNYSSELNVNALELDDSALYLCASSPGQGYPNSPLHFGNGTRLTVT.

V and J are TRBV6-5 and TRBJ2-5; 13 bases align to TRBD2. Germline values: CDR1 MNHEY, CDR2 SVGAGI. The CDR3 consists of 15 residues. V lost 5 bases and J lost 4; bases outside the gene matches: 4. The CDR3: CASSQTSGGPETQYF. CDR3 coding DNA: TGTGCCAGCAGTCAGACTAGCGGGGGGCCAGAGACCCAGTACTTC.